These 22 T cell receptor beta chains originate from one sample sequenced in a study of CD4+ T cells in melanoma. Generated by immunoSEQ multiplex PCR, the TCRdb table keeps only in-frame clones and is missing some. The sample has about 22,000 clones; 82% are singletons. Sequenced input: cells from a culture (not recorded whether cultured in vitro). Receptors originate from a human donor with melanoma.

The chain recombines TRBV4-1 with TRBJ1-1; no clear D gene. The V and J ends lost 4 bases and 1 base respectively, with 10 bases between them. The germline V gene has CDR1 MGHRA and CDR2 YSYEKL. The CDR3 covers 14 residues. The CDR3 DNA follows: TGCGCCAGCAGCCCCGGGTGGGGGAACACTGAAGCTTTCTTT. It translates to CASSPGWGNTEAFF.

The chain employs TRBV19 and TRBJ1-2; 10 bases map to TRBD1. The CDR3 covers 13 residues. V lost 7 bases and J lost 4; bases outside the gene matches: 3. Germline values: CDR1 LNHDA, CDR2 SQIVND (reference sequence). The CDR3 sequence is CASTDRGAYGYTF. The DNA for the CDR3 is TGTGCCAGTACGGACAGGGGGGCCTATGGCTACACCTTC.

DNA of the CDR3: TGTGCCAGCAGGGAAATTAGGGGAACGCGAGTCCAAAAACTGTTTTTT. Translated: CASREIRGTRVQKLFF. This chain uses TRBV6-1 with TRBJ1-4; tentative D call: TRBD1 (5 bases). The germline V gene has CDR1 MNHNS and CDR2 SASEGT. This CDR3 comprises 16 residues. Trimming left V 6 bases short and J 9 bases short, with 23 bases between.

This clone appeared a few times. The rearrangement links TRBV19 to TRBJ2-4; 7 nucleotides match TRBD2. Germline loops: CDR1 LNHDA, CDR2 SQIVND (reference sequence). V gave up 3 bases and J gave up 0 bases; unmatched junction bases: 17. The length of the CDR3 is 20 residues. CDR3 in DNA: TGTGCCAGTAGTATGAGGGAGGGACGGGCGACCCCCATAGCCAAAAACATTCAGTACTTC. Translating gives CASSMREGRATPIAKNIQYF.

V gene TRBV10-2 combines with J gene TRBJ2-5, with 9 bases fitting TRBD1. The trim removed 8 bases at V and 5 bases at J, leaving 6 bases unmatched. The CDR3 is 13 residues long. The germline V gene has CDR1 WSHSY and CDR2 SAAADI. The CDR3 sequence: CASRNRGLETQYF. The CDR3 DNA sequence: TGCGCCAGCCGAAACAGGGGGCTCGAGACCCAGTACTTC.

This chain links TRBV5-6 with TRBJ1-2; TRBD1 matches 9 bases. V trimming: 1 base; J trimming: 4 bases; junction bases outside the gene matches: 5. This CDR3 is 15 amino acids long. Germline assignment: CDR1 SGHDT and CDR2 YYEEEE. The CDR3 spells CASSLWGQGVYGYTF. The CDR3 region has the DNA TGTGCCAGCAGCTTGTGGGGACAGGGAGTCTATGGCTACACCTTC.

V is TRBV7-9 and J is TRBJ2-3; D call uncertain. Germline V gene sequence: CDR1 SEHNR, CDR2 FQNEAQ (reference sequence). Trimming cost V 5 bases and J 2 bases, with 17 bases left between them. This CDR3 has 16 residues. The CDR3 bases are TGTGCCAGCAGCACCGAGGACGGGCTAATCACAGATACGCAGTATTTT. Its translation: CASSTEDGLITDTQYF.

The chain couples TRBV6-1 to TRBJ2-7, with D maybe TRBD2 (6 bases). CDR3 length: 12 residues. CDR1 is MNHNS and CDR2 is SASEGT in the germline V gene. The V end lost 6 bases, the J end lost 3 bases, and 9 bases lay between the germline ends. CDR3 loop: CASSAGIYEQYF. DNA for the CDR3: TGTGCCAGCAGCGCGGGGATCTACGAGCAGTACTTC.

This clone was seen only a few times. The rearrangement uses TRBV28 and TRBJ2-7, with 12 bases aligning to TRBD2. The CDR3 length is 15 residues. J lost 2 bases, V lost 8 bases, and 7 bases had no gene match. Germline assignment: CDR1 MDHEN and CDR2 SYDVKM. CDR3 in amino acids: CASRRSSGGAYEQYF. DNA for the CDR3: TGTGCCAGCCGAAGGTCTAGCGGGGGGGCCTACGAGCAGTACTTC.

This clone has just a few counts. The gene calls are TRBV6-5 and TRBJ1-2, with D perhaps matching TRBD1 (5 bases). Germline V gives CDR1 MNHEY, CDR2 SVGAGI. V was pared by 5 bases and J by 6 bases, with 16 bases between. The CDR3 extends over 14 amino acids. In DNA form, the CDR3 reads TGTGCCAGCAGTACGTGGGGCGAGAGGGATGGCTACACCTTC. This translates into CASSTWGERDGYTF.

The rearrangement joins TRBV18 to TRBJ1-2; D might be TRBD1 (6 bases). V was clipped by 3 bases and J by 8 bases, with 25 bases between them. Germline V lookup: CDR1 KGHSH, CDR2 LQKENI. The CDR3 contains 17 residues. The CDR3 nucleotides read TGTGCCAGCTCACCGAATTACGCCCAGGTTGGGGGCCGAGGCTACACCTTC. Protein product: CASSPNYAQVGGRGYTF. The entire variable domain, with the rest obtained from reference TRBV18 and TRBJ1-2, is as follows: NAGVMQNPRHLVRRRGQEARLRCSPMKGHSHVYWYRQLPEEGLKFMVYLQKENIIDESGMPKERFSAEFPKEGPSILRIQQVVRGDSAAYFCASSPNYAQVGGRGYTFGSGTRLTVV.

The gene calls are TRBV7-2 and TRBJ1-1; TRBD1 is a possible D gene (6 bases). Germline CDR1 and CDR2: SGHTA and FQGNSA. The CDR3 is 15 amino acids. The ends were cut back, 1 base at V and 5 bases at J, with 14 bases in the middle. The chain's CDR3 is CASSLVGGGSTEAFF. The CDR3, as DNA: TGTGCCAGCAGCTTAGTTGGAGGGGGTAGTACTGAAGCTTTCTTT.

The chain uses TRBV6-5 and TRBJ1-1, with TRBD1 matching 7 bases. The V gene end was trimmed by 3 bases and the J gene end by 6 bases; junction bases not matched to a gene: 7. Germline loops: CDR1 MNHEY, CDR2 SVGAGI. The CDR3 runs 14 residues. CDR3 DNA sequence: TGTGCCAGCAGTTATTCAACAGGGGAGTCTGAAGCTTTCTTT. It encodes CASSYSTGESEAFF.

The chain employs TRBV5-4 and TRBJ1-2; D is uncertain. Germline V gives CDR1 SGHNT, CDR2 YYREEE (reference sequence). This CDR3 region has 14 residues. Trimming removed 2 bases from V and 5 bases from J, with 13 bases in between. The CDR3 DNA reads TGTGCCAGCAGCTTTGGTCAGACTATTTATGGCTACACCTTC. It yields the protein CASSFGQTIYGYTF.

This clone was found a few times. The chain recombines TRBV6-5 with TRBJ2-7; D not resolved. With 5 bases removed from V and 6 bases from J, the gap between germline ends came to 14 bases. There are 13 residues in the CDR3. From germline, CDR1 is MNHEY and CDR2 SVGAGI. The CDR3 DNA follows: TGTGCCAGCAGTCCCAGGCTTTCGGGCGAGCAGTACTTC. As protein: CASSPRLSGEQYF.

The chain employs TRBV14 and TRBJ2-7, with 7 bases fitting TRBD1. The CDR3 runs to 12 residues. V was clipped by 1 base and J by 11 bases; unmatched bases: 5. Germline V CDR1 and CDR2: SGHDN, FVKESK. CDR3: CASSQGTGAKYF. The DNA of the CDR3 is TGTGCCAGCAGCCAAGGGACAGGAGCCAAGTACTTC.

The chain recombines TRBV14 with TRBJ2-3, with TRBD1 as a possible D gene (5 bases). The CDR3 contains 17 residues. From germline, CDR1 is SGHDN and CDR2 FVKESK. V gave up 6 bases and J gave up 4 bases, with 23 bases separating them. The chain's CDR3 is CASSSYGHLNEADTQYF. CDR3 nucleotide sequence: TGTGCCAGCAGTTCCTACGGACATTTGAACGAAGCAGATACGCAGTATTTT.

The chain uses TRBV4-2 and TRBJ2-5; TRBD1 is a possible D gene (5 bases). Germline CDR1 LGHNA, CDR2 YNFKEQ. With 1 base removed from V and 0 bases from J, the gap between germline ends came to 9 bases. CDR3 length equals 15 residues. The CDR3 nucleotides read TGTGCCAGCAGCCAAGCCACAGGAAACCAAGAGACCCAGTACTTC. Translation: CASSQATGNQETQYF.

This sequence joins TRBV5-1 and TRBJ1-2; D ambiguous. There are 13 residues in the CDR3. Trimming removed 7 bases at V and 4 bases at J, with 14 bases between. Germline CDR1 SGHRS, CDR2 YFSETQ. The CDR3 protein is CASGSAGSYGYTF. The CDR3 region has the DNA TGCGCCAGCGGGTCTGCGGGGAGCTATGGCTACACCTTC.

The table lists this clone with a count of one. The V call is TRBV28, the J call TRBJ2-7; TRBD2 is a possible D gene (5 bases). Trimming left V 7 bases short and J 0 bases short, with 10 bases between. Germline-derived CDR1 and CDR2 are MDHEN and SYDVKM. The CDR3 has 13 residues. The DNA for the CDR3 is TGTGCCAGCACCCCTGGGAGCTCCTACGAGCAGTACTTC. Translation: CASTPGSSYEQYF.

This rearrangement joins TRBV5-4 to TRBJ1-2; D uncertain. Germline CDR1 SGHNT, CDR2 YYREEE (reference sequence). This CDR3 contains 13 residues. Trimming pared 2 bases from V and 5 bases from J, leaving 10 bases between. CDR3 residues: CASSLAVTYGYTF. The CDR3 nucleotides are TGTGCCAGCAGCTTAGCGGTAACTTATGGCTACACCTTC.

This clone was counted only a few times. The chain couples TRBV2 to TRBJ2-3, with 12 bases lining up with TRBD2. With 10 bases clipped from V and 4 bases from J, the junction kept 9 bases outside the gene matches. CDR1 and CDR2 (germline): SNHLY, FYNNEI. The CDR3 contains 15 residues. The CDR3 spells CATSTSGGFSDTQYF. As DNA, the CDR3 is TGTGCCACCTCGACTAGCGGGGGATTCTCAGATACGCAGTATTTT.